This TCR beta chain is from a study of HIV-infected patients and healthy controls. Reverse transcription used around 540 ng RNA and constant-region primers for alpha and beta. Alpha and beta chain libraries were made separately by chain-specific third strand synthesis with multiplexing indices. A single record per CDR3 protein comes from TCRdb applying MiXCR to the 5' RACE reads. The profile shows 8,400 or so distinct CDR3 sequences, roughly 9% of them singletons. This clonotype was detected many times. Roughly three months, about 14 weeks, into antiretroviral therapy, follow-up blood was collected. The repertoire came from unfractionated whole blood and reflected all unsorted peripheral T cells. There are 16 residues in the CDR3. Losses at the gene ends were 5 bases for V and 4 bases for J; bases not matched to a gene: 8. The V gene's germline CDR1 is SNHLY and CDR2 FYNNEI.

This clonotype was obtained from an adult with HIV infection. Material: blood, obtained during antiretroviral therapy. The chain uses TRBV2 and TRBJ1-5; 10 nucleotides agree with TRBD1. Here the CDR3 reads CASSSRTGGRNQPQHF. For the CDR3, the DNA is TGTGCCAGCAGTTCACGGACAGGGGGAAGGAATCAGCCCCAGCATTTT.